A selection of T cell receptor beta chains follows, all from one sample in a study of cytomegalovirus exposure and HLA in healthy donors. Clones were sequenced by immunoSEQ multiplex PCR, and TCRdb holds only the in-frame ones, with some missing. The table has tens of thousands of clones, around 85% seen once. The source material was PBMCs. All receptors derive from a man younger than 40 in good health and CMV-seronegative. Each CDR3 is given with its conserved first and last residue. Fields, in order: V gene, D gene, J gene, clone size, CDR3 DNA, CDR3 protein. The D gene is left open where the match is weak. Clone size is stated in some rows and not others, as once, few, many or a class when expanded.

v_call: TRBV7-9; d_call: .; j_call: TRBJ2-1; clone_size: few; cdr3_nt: TGTGCCAGCAGGGGGGGGCAGTACAATGAGCAGTTCTTC; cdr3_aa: CASRGGQYNEQFF
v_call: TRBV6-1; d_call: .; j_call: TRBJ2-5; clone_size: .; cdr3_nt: TGTGCCAGCAGTGTGGTCAGGGGGGTGGAGACCCAGTACTTC; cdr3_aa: CASSVVRGVETQYF
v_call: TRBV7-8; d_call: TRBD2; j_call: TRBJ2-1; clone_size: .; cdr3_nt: TGTGCCAGCAGCCTGACTAGCGGGAGGTTAAGTGAGCAGTTCTTC; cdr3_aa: CASSLTSGRLSEQFF
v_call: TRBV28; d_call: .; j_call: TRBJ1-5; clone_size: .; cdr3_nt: TGTGCCACCACCACGGAGTCCTTTTATAGCAATCAGCCCCAGCATTTT; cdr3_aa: CATTTESFYSNQPQHF
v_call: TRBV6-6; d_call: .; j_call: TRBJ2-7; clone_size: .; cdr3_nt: TGTGCCAGCAGTTCTTGGGCAGGTCTCGCGCAGTACTTC; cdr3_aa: CASSSWAGLAQYF
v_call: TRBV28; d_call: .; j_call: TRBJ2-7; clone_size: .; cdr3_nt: TGTGCCAGCAGTTTTGGAGGGAGCTCCTACGAGCAGTACTTC; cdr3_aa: CASSFGGSSYEQYF
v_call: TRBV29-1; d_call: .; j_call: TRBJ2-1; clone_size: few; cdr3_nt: TGCAGCGTTGAGGGCCTATTCTTC; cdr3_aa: CSVEGLFF
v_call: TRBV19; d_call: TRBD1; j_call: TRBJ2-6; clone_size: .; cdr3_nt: TGTGCCAGTAGTGTCACAGGGGCTAGGCTCTTCTCTGGGGCCAACGTCCTGACTTTC; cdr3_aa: CASSVTGARLFSGANVLTF
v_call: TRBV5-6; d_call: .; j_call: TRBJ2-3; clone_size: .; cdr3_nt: TGTGCCAGCAGCTTTTCCAGGGTAGATACGCAGTATTTT; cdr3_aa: CASSFSRVDTQYF
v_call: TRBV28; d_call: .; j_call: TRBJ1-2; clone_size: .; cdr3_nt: TGTGCCAGCAGGGGAGGGTACCCTAACTATGGCTACACCTTC; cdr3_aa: CASRGGYPNYGYTF
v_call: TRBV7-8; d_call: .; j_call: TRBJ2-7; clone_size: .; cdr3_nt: TGTGCCAGCAGCATCGGGACTCCTCCAACCCCGATGGACTTC; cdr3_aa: CASSIGTPPTPMDF
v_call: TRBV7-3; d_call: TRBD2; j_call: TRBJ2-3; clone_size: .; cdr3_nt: TGTGCCAGCAGCTCAAGGACCCGGACTAGCTCAGATACGCAGTATTTT; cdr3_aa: CASSSRTRTSSDTQYF
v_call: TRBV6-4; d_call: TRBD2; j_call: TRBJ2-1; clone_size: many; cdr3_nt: TGTGCCAGCAGTAAGACTAGCGGCTACAATGAGCAGTTCTTC; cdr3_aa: CASSKTSGYNEQFF
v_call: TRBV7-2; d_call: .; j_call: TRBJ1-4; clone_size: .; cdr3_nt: TGTGCCAGCAGCCCCCGCTTAGCTAATGAAAAACTGTTTTTT; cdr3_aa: CASSPRLANEKLFF